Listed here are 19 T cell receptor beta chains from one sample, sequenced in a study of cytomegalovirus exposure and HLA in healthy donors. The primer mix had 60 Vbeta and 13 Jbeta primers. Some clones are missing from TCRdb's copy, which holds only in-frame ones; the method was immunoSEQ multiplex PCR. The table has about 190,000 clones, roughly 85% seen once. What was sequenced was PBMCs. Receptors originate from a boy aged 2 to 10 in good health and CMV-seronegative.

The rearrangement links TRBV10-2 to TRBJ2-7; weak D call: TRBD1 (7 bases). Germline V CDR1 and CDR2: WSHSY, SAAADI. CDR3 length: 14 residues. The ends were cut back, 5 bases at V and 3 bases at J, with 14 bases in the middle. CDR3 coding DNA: TGCGCCAGCAGTCCGGGGGACAGCTACTACGAGCAGTACGTC. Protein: CASSPGDSYYEQYV.

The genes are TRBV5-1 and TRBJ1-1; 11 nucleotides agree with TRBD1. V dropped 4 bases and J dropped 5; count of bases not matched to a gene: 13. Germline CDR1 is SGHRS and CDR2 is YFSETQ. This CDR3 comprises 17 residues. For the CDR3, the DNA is TGCGCCAGCAGCCTATCCGGGACAGGGGGATATGTGACTGAAGCTTTCTTT. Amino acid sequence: CASSLSGTGGYVTEAFF.

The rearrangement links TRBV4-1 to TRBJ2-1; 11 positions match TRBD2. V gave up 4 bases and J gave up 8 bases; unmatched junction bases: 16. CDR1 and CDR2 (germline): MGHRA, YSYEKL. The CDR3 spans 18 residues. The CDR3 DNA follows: TGCGCCAGCAGCCCCCCCCCGGGACTAGCGGCAATGGGGGATGAGCAGTTCTTC. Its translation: CASSPPPGLAAMGDEQFF.

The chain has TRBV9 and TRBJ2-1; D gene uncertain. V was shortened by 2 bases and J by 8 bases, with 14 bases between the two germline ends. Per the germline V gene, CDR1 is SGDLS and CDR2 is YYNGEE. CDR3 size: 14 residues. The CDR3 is CASSVFPDGDEQFF. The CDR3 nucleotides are TGTGCCAGCAGCGTTTTCCCCGATGGAGATGAGCAGTTCTTC.

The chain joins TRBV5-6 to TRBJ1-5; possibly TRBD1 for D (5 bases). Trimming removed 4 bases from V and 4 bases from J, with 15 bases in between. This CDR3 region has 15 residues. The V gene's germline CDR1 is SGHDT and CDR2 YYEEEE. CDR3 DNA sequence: TGTGCCAGCAGCCCAACCCCAGACAGAAATCAGCCCCAGCATTTT. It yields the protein CASSPTPDRNQPQHF.

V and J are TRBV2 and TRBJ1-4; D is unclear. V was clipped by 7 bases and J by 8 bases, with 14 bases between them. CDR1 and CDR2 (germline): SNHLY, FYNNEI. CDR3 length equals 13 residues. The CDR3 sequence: CASTTGGWEKLFF. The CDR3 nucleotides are TGTGCCAGCACCACCGGCGGATGGGAAAAACTGTTTTTT.

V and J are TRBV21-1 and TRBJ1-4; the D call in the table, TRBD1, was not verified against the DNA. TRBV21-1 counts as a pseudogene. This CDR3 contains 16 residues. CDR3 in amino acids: CASSKAQGGLNEKLFF. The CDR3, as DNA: TGTGCCAGCAGCAAAGCTCAGGGTGGCTTAAATGAAAAACTGTTTTTT.

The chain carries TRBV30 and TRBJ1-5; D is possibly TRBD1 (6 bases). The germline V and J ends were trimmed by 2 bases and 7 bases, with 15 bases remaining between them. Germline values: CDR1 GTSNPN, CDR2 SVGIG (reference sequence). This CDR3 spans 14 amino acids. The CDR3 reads CAWSRGTGSQPQHF. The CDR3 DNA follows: TGTGCCTGGAGTCGCGGTACAGGGAGCCAGCCCCAGCATTTT. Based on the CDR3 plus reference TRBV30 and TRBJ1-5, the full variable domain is SQTIHQWPATLVQPVGSPLSLECTVEGTSNPNLYWYRQAAGRGLQLLFYSVGIGQISSEVPQNLSASRPQDRQFILSSKKLLLSDSGFYLCAWSRGTGSQPQHFGDGTRLSIL.

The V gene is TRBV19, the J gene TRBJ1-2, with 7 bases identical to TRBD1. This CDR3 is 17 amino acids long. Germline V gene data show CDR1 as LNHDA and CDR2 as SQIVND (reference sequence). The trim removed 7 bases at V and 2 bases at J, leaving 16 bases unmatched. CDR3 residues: CASTPAGGNGLNYGYTF. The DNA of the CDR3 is TGTGCCAGTACCCCTGCAGGGGGAAACGGTTTAAACTATGGCTACACCTTC.

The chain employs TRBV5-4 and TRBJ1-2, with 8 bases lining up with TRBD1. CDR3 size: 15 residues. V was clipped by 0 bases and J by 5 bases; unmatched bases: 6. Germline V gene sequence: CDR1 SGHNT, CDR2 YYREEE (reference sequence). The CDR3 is CASSLVGRGQYGYTF. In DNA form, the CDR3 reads TGTGCCAGCAGCTTGGTGGGCAGGGGGCAATATGGCTACACCTTC. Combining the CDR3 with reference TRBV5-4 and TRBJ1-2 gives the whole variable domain ETGVTQSPTHLIKTRGQQVTLRCSSQSGHNTVSWYQQALGQGPQFIFQYYREEENGRGNFPPRFSGLQFPNYSSELNVNALELDDSALYLCASSLVGRGQYGYTFGSGTRLTVV.

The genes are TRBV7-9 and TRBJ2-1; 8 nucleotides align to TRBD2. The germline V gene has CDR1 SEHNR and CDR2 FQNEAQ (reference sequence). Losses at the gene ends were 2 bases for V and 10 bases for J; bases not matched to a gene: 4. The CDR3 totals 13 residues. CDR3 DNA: TGTGCCAGCAGCTTAACGCGGGAGGAAGAGCAGTTCTTC. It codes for CASSLTREEEQFF.

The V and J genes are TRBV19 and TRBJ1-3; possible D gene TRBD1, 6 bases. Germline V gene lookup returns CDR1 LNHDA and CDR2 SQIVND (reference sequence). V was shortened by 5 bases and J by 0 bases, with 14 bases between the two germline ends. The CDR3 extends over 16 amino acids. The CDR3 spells CASSAQGQLSGNTIYF. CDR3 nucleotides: TGTGCCAGTAGTGCCCAAGGACAGCTCTCTGGAAACACCATATATTTT.

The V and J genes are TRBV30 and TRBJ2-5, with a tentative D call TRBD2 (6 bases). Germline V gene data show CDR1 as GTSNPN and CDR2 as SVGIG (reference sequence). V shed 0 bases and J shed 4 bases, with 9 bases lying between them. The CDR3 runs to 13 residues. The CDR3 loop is CAWSVLGGETQYF. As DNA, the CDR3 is TGTGCCTGGAGTGTACTCGGGGGAGAGACCCAGTACTTC.

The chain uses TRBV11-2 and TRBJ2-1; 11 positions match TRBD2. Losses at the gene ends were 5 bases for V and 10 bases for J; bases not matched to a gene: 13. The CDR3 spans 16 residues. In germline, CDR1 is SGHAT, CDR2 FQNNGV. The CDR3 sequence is CASSPVAGGPSDEQFF. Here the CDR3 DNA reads TGTGCCAGCAGCCCAGTAGCGGGAGGGCCCTCGGACGAGCAGTTCTTC.

The CDR3 loop is CASSSSDSGRFTDTQYF. DNA of the CDR3: TGTGCCAGCAGCTCCTCCGATAGCGGGAGGTTTACAGATACGCAGTATTTT. J is TRBJ2-3 and V is TRBV7-3, with TRBD2 matching 10 bases. Germline values: CDR1 SGHTA, CDR2 FQGTGA. With 4 bases clipped from V and 3 bases from J, the junction kept 10 bases outside the gene matches. The CDR3 runs to 17 residues. Using reference TRBV7-3 and TRBJ2-3 for the parts outside the CDR3, the full variable domain is GAGVSQTPSNKVTEKGKYVELRCDPISGHTALYWYRQSLGQGPEFLIYFQGTGAADDSGLPNDRFFAVRPEGSVSTLKIQRTERGDSAVYLCASSSSDSGRFTDTQYFGPGTRLTVL.

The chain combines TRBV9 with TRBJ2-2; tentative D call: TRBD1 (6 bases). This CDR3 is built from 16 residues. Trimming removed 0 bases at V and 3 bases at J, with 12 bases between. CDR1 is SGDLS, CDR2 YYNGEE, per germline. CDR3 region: CASSVAPGVYTGELFF. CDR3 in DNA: TGTGCCAGCAGCGTAGCGCCAGGGGTTTACACCGGGGAGCTGTTTTTT.

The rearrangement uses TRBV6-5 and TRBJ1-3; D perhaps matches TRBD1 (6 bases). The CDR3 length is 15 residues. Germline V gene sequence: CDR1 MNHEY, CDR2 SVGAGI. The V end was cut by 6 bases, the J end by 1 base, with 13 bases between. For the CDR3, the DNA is TGTGCCAGCAGCGGGACACCGGGGTCTGGAAACACCATATATTTT. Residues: CASSGTPGSGNTIYF.

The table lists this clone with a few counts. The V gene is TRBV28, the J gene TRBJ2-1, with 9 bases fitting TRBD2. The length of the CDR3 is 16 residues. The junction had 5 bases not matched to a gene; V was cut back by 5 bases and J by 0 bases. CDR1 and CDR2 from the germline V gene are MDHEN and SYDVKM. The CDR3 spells CASSGIAGDSYNEQFF. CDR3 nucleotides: TGTGCCAGCAGTGGGATAGCGGGGGACTCCTACAATGAGCAGTTCTTC.

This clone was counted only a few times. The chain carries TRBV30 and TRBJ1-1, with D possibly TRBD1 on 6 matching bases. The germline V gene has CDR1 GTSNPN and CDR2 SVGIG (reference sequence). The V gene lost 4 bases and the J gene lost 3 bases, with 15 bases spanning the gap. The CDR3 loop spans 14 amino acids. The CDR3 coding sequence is TGTGCCTGGATGGACAGCCCAGGGGACACTGAAGCTTTCTTT. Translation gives CAWMDSPGDTEAFF.